These 3 T cell receptor beta chains originate from one sample sequenced in a study of glioma-infiltrating T cells after dendritic cell vaccination. Documented time point: after dendritic cell vaccination, including at tumor progression/relapse. Only in-frame clones appear in the TCRdb table, and some are missing; sequencing was by immunoSEQ multiplex PCR. This sample has roughly 100,000 clones, with around 89% found just once. Sample: blood, taken after dendritic cell vaccination. The receptor set was obtained from a human donor with glioblastoma.

The gene calls are TRBV5-4 and TRBJ1-6, with 7 bases fitting TRBD1. Germline trimming cut 4 bases from V and 9 bases from J; bases unmatched to any gene: 7. This CDR3 contains 14 residues. Germline assignment: CDR1 SGHNT and CDR2 YYREEE (reference sequence). For the CDR3, the DNA is TGTGCCAGCAGCCCGACAACAGGGGCTTCACCCCTCCACTTT. Protein: CASSPTTGASPLHF.

The genes are TRBV5-1 and TRBJ2-6; D is possibly TRBD1 (6 bases). Germline loops: CDR1 SGHRS, CDR2 YFSETQ. The ends were cut back, 1 base at V and 0 bases at J, with 8 bases in the middle. The CDR3 sequence is 16 residues long. CDR3 residues: CASSLHRASGANVLTF. The CDR3, as DNA: TGCGCCAGCAGCTTGCACAGGGCCTCTGGGGCCAACGTCCTGACTTTC.

The chain joins TRBV7-3 to TRBJ1-5, with D possibly being TRBD1 (5 bases). V lost 6 bases to trimming and J lost 1 base, with 13 bases between them. CDR1 is SGHTA and CDR2 is FQGTGA in the germline V gene. This CDR3 has 15 amino acids. DNA of the CDR3: TGTGCCAGCAGATTCGACAGTTCGAGCAATCAGCCCCAGCATTTT. Its translation is CASRFDSSSNQPQHF.